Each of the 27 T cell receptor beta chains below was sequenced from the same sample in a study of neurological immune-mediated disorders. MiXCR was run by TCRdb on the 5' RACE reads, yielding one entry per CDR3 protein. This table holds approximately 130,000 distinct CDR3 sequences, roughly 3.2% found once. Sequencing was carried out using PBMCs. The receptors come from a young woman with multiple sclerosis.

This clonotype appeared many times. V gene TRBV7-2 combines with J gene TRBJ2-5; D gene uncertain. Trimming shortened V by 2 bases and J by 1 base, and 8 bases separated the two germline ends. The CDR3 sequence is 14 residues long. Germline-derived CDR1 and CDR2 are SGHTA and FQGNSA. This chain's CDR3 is CASSLRRTQETQYF. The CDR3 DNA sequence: TGTGCCAGCAGCTTACGTCGGACCCAAGAGACCCAGTACTTC.

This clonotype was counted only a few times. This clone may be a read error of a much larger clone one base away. CDR3 protein: CASSQGLNYTDTQYF. The CDR3 nucleotides are TGTGCCAGCAGCCAAGGACTTAACTACACAGATACGCAGTATTTT. The chain employs TRBV7-9 and TRBJ2-3; D is perhaps TRBD2 (5 bases). V lost 5 bases and J lost 2, with 14 bases in between. The germline V gene encodes CDR1 SEHNR and CDR2 FQNEAQ (reference sequence). This CDR3 is 15 amino acids long.

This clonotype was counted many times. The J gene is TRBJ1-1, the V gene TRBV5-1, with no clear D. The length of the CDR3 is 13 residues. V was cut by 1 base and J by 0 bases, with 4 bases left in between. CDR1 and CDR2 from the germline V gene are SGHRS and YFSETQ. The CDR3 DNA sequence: TGCGCCAGCAGCTTGAGCATGAACACTGAAGCTTTCTTT. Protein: CASSLSMNTEAFF. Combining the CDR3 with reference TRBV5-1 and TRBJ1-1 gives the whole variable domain KAGVTQTPRYLIKTRGQQVTLSCSPISGHRSVSWYQQTPGQGLQFLFEYFSETQRNKGNFPGRFSGRQFSNSRSEMNVSTLELGDSALYLCASSLSMNTEAFFGQGTRLTVV.

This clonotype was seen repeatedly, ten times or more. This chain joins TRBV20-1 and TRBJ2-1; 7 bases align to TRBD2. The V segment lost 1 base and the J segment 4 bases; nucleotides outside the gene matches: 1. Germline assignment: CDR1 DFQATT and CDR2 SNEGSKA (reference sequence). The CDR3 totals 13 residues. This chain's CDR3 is CSARASGYNEQFF. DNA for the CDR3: TGCAGTGCTAGAGCTAGCGGTTACAATGAGCAGTTCTTC.

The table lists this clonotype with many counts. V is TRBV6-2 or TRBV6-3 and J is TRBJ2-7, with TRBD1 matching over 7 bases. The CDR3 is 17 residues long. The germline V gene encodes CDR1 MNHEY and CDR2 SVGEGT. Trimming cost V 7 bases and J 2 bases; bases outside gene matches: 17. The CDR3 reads CASTLSDSGTVTYEQYF. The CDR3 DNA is TGTGCCAGCACCCTTTCCGACTCCGGGACAGTAACCTACGAGCAGTACTTC.

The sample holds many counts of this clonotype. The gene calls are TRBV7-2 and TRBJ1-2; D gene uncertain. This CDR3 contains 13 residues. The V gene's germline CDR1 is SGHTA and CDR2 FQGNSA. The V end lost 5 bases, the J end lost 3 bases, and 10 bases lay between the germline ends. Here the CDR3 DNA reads TGTGCCAGCAGCCAGGCCTTGCACTATGGCTACACCTTC. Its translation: CASSQALHYGYTF.

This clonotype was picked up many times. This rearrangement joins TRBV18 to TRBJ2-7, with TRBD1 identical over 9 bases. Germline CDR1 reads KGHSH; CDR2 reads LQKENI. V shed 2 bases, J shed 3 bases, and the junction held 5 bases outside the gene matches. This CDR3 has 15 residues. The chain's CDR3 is CASSPTGQGNYEQYF. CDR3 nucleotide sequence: TGTGCCAGCTCACCAACGGGACAGGGTAACTACGAGCAGTACTTC.

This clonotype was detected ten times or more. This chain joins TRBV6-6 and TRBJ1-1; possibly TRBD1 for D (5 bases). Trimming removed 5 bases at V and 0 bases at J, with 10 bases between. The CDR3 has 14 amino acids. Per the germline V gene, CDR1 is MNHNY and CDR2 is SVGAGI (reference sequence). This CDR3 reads CASSRDSMNTEAFF. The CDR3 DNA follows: TGTGCCAGCAGTCGAGACAGTATGAACACTGAAGCTTTCTTT.

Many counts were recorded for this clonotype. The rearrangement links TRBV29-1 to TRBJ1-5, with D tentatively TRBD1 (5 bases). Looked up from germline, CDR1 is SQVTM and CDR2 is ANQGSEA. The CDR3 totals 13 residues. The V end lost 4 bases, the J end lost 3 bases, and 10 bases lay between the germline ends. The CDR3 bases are TGCAGCGTTGCTGGGGGTCCCAATCAGCCCCAGCATTTT. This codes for CSVAGGPNQPQHF.

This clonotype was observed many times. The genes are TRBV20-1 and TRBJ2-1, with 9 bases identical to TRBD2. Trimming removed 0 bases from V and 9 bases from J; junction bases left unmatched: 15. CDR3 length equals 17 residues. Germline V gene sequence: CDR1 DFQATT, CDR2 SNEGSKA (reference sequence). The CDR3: CSARDFLAGGPLAEQFF. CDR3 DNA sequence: TGCAGTGCTAGAGATTTCCTGGCGGGAGGGCCTTTGGCTGAGCAGTTCTTC.

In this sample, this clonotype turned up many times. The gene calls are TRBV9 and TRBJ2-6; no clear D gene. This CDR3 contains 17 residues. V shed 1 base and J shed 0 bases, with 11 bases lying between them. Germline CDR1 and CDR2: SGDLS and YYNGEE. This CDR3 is CASSVIWGNSGANVLTF. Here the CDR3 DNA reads TGTGCCAGCAGCGTAATTTGGGGAAACTCTGGGGCCAACGTCCTGACTTTC.

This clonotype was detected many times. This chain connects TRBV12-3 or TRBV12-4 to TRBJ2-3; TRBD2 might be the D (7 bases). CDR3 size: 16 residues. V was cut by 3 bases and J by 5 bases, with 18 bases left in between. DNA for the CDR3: TGTGCCAGCAGTTTTGCAGGGCGGGGGCGCAGAGATACGCAGTATTTT. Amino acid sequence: CASSFAGRGRRDTQYF.

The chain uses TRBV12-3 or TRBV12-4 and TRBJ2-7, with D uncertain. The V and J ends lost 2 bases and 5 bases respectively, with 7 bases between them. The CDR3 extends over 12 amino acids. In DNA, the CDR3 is TGTGCCAGCAGTTTAAGGGCGAACGAGCAGTACTTC. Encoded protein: CASSLRANEQYF.

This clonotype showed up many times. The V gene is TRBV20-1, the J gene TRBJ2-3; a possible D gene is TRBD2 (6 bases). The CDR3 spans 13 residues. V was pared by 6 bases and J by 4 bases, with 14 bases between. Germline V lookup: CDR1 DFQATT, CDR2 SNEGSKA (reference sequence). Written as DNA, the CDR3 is TGCAGTGCCACCTGGTGGGGGGCAGATACGCAGTATTTT. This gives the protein CSATWWGADTQYF.

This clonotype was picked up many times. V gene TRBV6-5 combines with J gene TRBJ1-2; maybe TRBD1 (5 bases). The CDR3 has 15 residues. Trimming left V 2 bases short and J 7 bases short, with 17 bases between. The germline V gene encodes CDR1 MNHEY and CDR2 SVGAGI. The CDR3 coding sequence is TGTGCCAGCAGTTACGGGGATCCACTGGGGGGTGGCTACACCTTC. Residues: CASSYGDPLGGGYTF.

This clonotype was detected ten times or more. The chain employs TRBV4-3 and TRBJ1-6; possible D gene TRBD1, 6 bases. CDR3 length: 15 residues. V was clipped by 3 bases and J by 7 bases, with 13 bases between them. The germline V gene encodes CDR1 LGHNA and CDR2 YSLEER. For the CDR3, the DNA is TGCGCCAGCAGCCAGACAGCACAGGGAAATTCACCCCTCCACTTT. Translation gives CASSQTAQGNSPLHF.

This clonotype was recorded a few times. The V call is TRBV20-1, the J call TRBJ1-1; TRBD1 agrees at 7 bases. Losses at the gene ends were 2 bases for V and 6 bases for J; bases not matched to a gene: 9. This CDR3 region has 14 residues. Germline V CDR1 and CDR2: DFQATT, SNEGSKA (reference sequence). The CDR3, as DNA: TGCAGTGCTAGAAACCGGGGACAGCGGGCTGAAGCTTTCTTT. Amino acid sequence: CSARNRGQRAEAFF.

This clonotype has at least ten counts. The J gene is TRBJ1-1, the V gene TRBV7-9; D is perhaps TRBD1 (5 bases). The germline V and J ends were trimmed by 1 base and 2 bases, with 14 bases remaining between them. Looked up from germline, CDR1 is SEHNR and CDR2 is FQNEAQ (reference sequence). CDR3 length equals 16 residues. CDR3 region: CASSLEGTSINTEAFF. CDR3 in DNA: TGTGCCAGCAGCTTAGAGGGGACTAGCATAAACACTGAAGCTTTCTTT.

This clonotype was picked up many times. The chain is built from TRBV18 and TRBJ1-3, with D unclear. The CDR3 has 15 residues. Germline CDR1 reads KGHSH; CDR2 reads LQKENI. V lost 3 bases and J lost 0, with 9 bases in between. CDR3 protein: CASSPTASSGNTIYF. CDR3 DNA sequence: TGTGCCAGCTCACCTACGGCCAGCTCTGGAAACACCATATATTTT.

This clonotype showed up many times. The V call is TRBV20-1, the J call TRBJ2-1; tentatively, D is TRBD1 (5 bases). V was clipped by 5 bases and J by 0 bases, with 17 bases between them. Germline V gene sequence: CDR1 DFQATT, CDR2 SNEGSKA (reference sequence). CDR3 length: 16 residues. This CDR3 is CSALIQDWSSYNEQFF. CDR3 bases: TGCAGTGCTCTTATACAGGATTGGAGCTCCTACAATGAGCAGTTCTTC.

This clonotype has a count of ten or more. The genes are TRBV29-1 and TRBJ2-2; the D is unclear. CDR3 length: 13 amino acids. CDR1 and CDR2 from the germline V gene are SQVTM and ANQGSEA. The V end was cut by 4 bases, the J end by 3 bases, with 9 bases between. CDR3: CSVAGLDTGELFF. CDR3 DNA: TGCAGCGTTGCTGGGCTCGACACCGGGGAGCTGTTTTTT.

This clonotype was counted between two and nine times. The CDR3 loop reads CASSWGPAVEQYF. For the CDR3, the DNA is TGTGCCAGCAGTTGGGGACCGGCGGTCGAGCAGTACTTC. J is TRBJ2-7 and V is TRBV27; D is possibly TRBD1 or TRBD2 (5 bases each). CDR3 length equals 13 residues. Germline CDR1 reads MNHEY; CDR2 reads SMNVEV (reference sequence). The V and J ends lost 4 bases and 6 bases respectively, with 13 bases between them.

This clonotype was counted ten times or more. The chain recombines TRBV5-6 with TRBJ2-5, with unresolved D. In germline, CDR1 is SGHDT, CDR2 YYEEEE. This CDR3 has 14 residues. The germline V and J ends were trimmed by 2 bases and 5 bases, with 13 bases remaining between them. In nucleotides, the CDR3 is TGTGCCAGCAGCTTTATGGGTCCCGTGGAGACCCAGTACTTC. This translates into CASSFMGPVETQYF.

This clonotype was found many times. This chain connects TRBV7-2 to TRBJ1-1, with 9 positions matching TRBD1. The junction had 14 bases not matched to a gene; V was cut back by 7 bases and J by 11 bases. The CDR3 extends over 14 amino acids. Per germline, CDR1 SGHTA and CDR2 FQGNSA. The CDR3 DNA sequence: TGTGCCAGCAAAACTCCGGGACAGGGTTTATCCGCTTTCTTT. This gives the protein CASKTPGQGLSAFF.

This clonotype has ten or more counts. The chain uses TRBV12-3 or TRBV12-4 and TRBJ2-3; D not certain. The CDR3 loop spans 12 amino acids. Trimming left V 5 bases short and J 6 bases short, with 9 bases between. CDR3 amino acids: CASSRPGDTQYF. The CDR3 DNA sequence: TGTGCCAGCAGTCGTCCGGGTGATACGCAGTATTTT.

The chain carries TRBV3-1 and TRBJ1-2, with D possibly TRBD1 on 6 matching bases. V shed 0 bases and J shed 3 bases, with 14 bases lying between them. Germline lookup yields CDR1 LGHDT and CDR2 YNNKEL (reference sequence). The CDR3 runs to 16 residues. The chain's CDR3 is CASSQEPRKGDYGYTF. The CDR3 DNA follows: TGTGCCAGCAGCCAAGAACCGAGAAAGGGGGACTATGGCTACACCTTC.

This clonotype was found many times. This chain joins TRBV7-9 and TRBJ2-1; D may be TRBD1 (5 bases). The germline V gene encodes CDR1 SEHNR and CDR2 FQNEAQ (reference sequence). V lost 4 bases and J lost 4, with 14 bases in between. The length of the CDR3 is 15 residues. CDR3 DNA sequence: TGTGCCAGCAGCTCCTACTGGGGCCCTTACAATGAGCAGTTCTTC. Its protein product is CASSSYWGPYNEQFF.